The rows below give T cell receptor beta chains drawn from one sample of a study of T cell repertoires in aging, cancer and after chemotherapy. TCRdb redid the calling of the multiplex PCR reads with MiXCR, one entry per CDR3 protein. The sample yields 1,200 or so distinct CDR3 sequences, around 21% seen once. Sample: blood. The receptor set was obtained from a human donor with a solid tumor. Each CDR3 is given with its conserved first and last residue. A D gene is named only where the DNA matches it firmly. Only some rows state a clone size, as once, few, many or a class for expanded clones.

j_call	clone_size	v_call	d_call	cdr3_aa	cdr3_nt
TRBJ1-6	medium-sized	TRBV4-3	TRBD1	CASSQQWDSSYNSPLHF	TGCGCCAGCAGCCAACAGTGGGACAGCTCCTATAATTCACCCCTCCACTTT
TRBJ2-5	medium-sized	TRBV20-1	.	CSARDPGETQYF	TGCAGTGCTAGGGACCCCGGGGAGACCCAGTACTTC
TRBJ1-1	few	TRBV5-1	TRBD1	CASSAQGGTEAFF	TGCGCCAGCAGCGCCCAGGGGGGGACTGAAGCTTTCTTT
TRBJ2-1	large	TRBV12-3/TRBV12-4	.	CASCLQGNNEQFF	TGTGCCAGCTGCCTTCAGGGGAACAATGAGCAGTTCTTC
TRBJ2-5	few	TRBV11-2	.	CASTLSGLAETQYF	TGTGCCAGCACCCTGTCGGGCCTCGCAGAGACCCAGTACTTC
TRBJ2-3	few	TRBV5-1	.	CASSLGQGGGPTDTQYF	TGCGCCAGCAGCTTGGGCCAAGGGGGGGGCCCGACAGATACGCAGTATTTT
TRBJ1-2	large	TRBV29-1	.	CSVNRVYGYTF	TGCAGCGTTAACAGGGTCTATGGCTACACCTTC
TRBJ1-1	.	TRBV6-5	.	CASSGKQGTTEAFF	TGTGCCAGCAGTGGGAAACAGGGTACCACTGAAGCTTTCTTT
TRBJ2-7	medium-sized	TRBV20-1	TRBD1	CSARDQGQIYEQYF	TGCAGTGCTAGAGATCAGGGACAGATCTACGAGCAGTACTTC
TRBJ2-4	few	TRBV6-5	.	CASSRPPAIGLAKNIQYF	TGTGCCAGCAGTCGACCCCCCGCCATAGGTCTAGCCAAAAACATTCAGTACTTC
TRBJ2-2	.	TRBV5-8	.	CASSSGHHTNTGELFF	TGTGCCAGCAGCTCGGGACATCACACCAACACCGGGGAGCTGTTTTTT
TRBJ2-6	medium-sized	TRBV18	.	CASSASGANVLTF	TGTGCCAGCTCAGCCTCTGGGGCCAACGTCCTGACTTTC
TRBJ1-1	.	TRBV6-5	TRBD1	CASSWGQGSTEAFF	TGTGCCAGCAGTTGGGGACAGGGGAGCACTGAAGCTTTCTTT
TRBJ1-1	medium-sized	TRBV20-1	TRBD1	CSASNRGMNTEAFF	TGCAGTGCTAGTAACAGGGGGATGAACACTGAAGCTTTCTTT